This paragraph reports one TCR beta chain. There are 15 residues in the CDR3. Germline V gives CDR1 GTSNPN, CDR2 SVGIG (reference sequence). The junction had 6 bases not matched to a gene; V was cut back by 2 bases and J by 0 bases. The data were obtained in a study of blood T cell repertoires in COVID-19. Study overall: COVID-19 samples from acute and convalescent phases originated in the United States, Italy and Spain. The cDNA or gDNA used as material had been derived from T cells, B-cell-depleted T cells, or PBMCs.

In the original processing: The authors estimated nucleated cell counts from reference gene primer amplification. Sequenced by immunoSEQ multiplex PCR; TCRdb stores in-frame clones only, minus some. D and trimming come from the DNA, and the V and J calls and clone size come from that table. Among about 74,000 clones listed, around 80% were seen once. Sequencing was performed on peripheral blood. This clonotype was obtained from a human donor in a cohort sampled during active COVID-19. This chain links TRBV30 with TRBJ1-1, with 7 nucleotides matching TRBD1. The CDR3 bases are TGTGCCTGGAGTCCTACAGGGGCCATGAACACTGAAGCTTTCTTT. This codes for CAWSPTGAMNTEAFF.